The source of this T cell receptor beta chain is a study of cytomegalovirus exposure and HLA in healthy donors. Study conclusions and caveats: Later work found most CMV-associated TCR beta chains apparently HLA-restricted. Certain sequence variants were highly shared and formed a cluster, and this cluster was likely a sequencing artifact.

This clone was seen a single time. Its antigen is unknown. Primers included in the PCR were 60 Vbeta and 13 Jbeta primers. Sequencing was performed with immunoSEQ multiplex PCR; in TCRdb, only in-frame clones are kept and a portion is missing. This table has approximately 100,000 clones, 60% to 85% appearing once. This CDR3 has 16 residues. V was pared by 3 bases and J by 0 bases, with 11 bases between. The germline CDR1 and CDR2 sequences are MNHEY and SVGAGI. The genes are TRBV6-5 and TRBJ2-2; a possible D gene is TRBD1 (5 bases). This TCR came from a female donor in good health and CMV-seronegative. The sample was PBMCs. The CDR3 nucleotides read TGTGCCAGCAGTTATCGGGCGGACACGAACACCGGGGAGCTGTTTTTT. This gives the protein CASSYRADTNTGELFF.